The 7 T cell receptor beta chains reported below all come from one sample, sequenced in a study of blood T cells in healthy people across ages. Sample-barcoded 5' priming and a J-beta primer mix drove a second PCR of about 6 to 11 cycles. TCRdb re-called the 5' RACE reads through MiXCR, storing one row per CDR3 protein. The profile shows 750,000 to 1,000,000 distinct CDR3 sequences, about 28% of them singletons. The same data also contributed to another study, on T cells of mothers and their children.

The source material was blood. All receptors derive from a woman aged 35 to 49 in good health.

This clonotype was found a few times. V is TRBV28 and J is TRBJ2-5, with TRBD2 matching over 11 bases. J lost 5 bases, V lost 6 bases, and 8 bases had no gene match. Per the germline V gene, CDR1 is MDHEN and CDR2 is SYDVKM. The CDR3 length is 15 residues. Here the CDR3 reads CASSHPSGGRETQYF. The CDR3 DNA reads TGTGCCAGCAGCCATCCTAGCGGGGGGAGGGAGACCCAGTACTTC.

This clonotype has just a few counts. This chain joins TRBV6-6 and TRBJ2-3; 7 bases match TRBD2. The CDR3 extends over 15 amino acids. Trimming cost V 3 bases and J 3 bases; bases outside gene matches: 6. Germline V lookup: CDR1 MNHNY, CDR2 SVGAGI (reference sequence). CDR3 DNA sequence: TGTGCCAGCAGTTATAGTGGGGAGGGAACAGATACGCAGTATTTT. This gives the protein CASSYSGEGTDTQYF.

This clonotype was observed a handful of times. The chain employs TRBV20-1 and TRBJ2-3, with D possibly TRBD2 on 6 matching bases. Trimming shortened V by 0 bases and J by 2 bases, and 12 bases separated the two germline ends. The germline V gene has CDR1 DFQATT and CDR2 SNEGSKA (reference sequence). The CDR3 extends over 15 amino acids. For the CDR3, the DNA is TGCAGTGCTAGAGATCACGGGGGTCCCACAGATACGCAGTATTTT. It encodes CSARDHGGPTDTQYF.

This clonotype has at least ten counts. The chain carries TRBV6-5 and TRBJ2-7; D could derive from TRBD1 or TRBD2 (5 bases each). The ends were cut back, 7 bases at V and 1 base at J, with 14 bases in the middle. Germline lookup yields CDR1 MNHEY and CDR2 SVGAGI. This CDR3 has 14 residues. In nucleotides, the CDR3 is TGTGCCAGCAATAAGAGGGGACGGTCCTACGAGCAGTACTTC. Protein: CASNKRGRSYEQYF.

The V and J genes are TRBV28 and TRBJ2-1; 8 positions agree with TRBD2. The germline V gene encodes CDR1 MDHEN and CDR2 SYDVKM. The CDR3 is 16 residues long. Trimming removed 6 bases from V and 3 bases from J; junction bases left unmatched: 10. The CDR3 DNA follows: TGTGCCAGCAGCCTCACTCTAGCGGGCGACTACAATGAGCAGTTCTTC. This encodes CASSLTLAGDYNEQFF.

The V and J genes are TRBV9 and TRBJ2-1; tentatively, D is TRBD1 (7 bases). Germline V gene sequence: CDR1 SGDLS, CDR2 YYNGEE. V lost 0 bases and J 10 bases, leaving 11 bases between the germline ends. This CDR3 contains 13 residues. The CDR3 DNA reads as TGTGCCAGCAGCGTAGACGGGGGACAGGAGCAGTTCTTC. It is translated as CASSVDGGQEQFF.

This clonotype was counted a few times. The V call is TRBV5-5, the J call TRBJ1-6; maybe TRBD1 (5 bases). This CDR3 has 17 residues. Trimming removed 0 bases at V and 4 bases at J, with 14 bases between. Germline loops: CDR1 SGHKS, CDR2 YYEKEE (reference sequence). The CDR3 spells CASSLGPQGGYNSPLHF. In nucleotides, the CDR3 is TGTGCCAGCAGCTTGGGTCCTCAGGGCGGATATAATTCACCCCTCCACTTT.